This TCR beta chain was recorded in a study of blood T cell repertoires in COVID-19. Turning to the study itself: The origin of the acute and convalescent COVID-19 samples was the United States, Italy and Spain. In each case, the material was cDNA or gDNA derived from T cells, B-cell-depleted T cells, or PBMCs.

CDR3 length: 12 amino acids. Per the germline V gene, CDR1 is SEHNR and CDR2 is FQNEAQ (reference sequence). Trimming cost V 2 bases and J 1 base, with 3 bases left between them. Study processing details: The assay estimated nucleated cells by amplifying reference gene primers. The repertoire was sequenced with immunoSEQ multiplex PCR; TCRdb's copy has only in-frame clones and lacks some. V and J calls and clone size are as listed in that table; D and trimming were resolved from the DNA. This sample has fewer than 25,000 clones; about 88% occur once, and the top ten carry around 10%. Sample: peripheral blood. The chain is built from TRBV7-9 and TRBJ2-7; D is undetermined. This TCR derives from a human donor in a cohort sampled during active COVID-19. The donor label of this sample is uncertain. The CDR3 protein is CASSLQSYEQYF. The CDR3 bases are TGTGCCAGCAGCTTACAGTCCTACGAGCAGTACTTC.